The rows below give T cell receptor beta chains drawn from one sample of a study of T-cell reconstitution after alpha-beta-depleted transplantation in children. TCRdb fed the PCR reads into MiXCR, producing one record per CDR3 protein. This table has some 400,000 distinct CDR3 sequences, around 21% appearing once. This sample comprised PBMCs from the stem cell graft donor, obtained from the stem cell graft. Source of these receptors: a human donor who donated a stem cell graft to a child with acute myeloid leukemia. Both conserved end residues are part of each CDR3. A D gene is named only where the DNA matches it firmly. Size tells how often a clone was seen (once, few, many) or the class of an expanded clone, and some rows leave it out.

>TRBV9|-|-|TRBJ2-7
CASSVEGTRTYEQYF
TGTGCCAGCAGCGTAGAGGGGACTCGCACCTACGAGCAGTACTTC
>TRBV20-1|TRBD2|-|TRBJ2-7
CCARGPRTSGNYEQYF
TGCTGTGCTAGGGGACCCAGGACTAGCGGGAACTACGAGCAGTACTTC
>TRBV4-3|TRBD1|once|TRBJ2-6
CASSQAIPGTGGSGANVLTF
TGCGCCAGCAGCCAAGCAATCCCCGGGACAGGGGGTTCTGGGGCCAACGTCCTGACTTTC
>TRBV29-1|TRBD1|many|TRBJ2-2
CSARQGGDGELFF
TGCAGCGCCCGACAGGGGGGCGACGGGGAGCTGTTTTTT
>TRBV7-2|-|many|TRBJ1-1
CASSLAVTVEAFF
TGTGCCAGCAGCTTAGCTGTTACGGTTGAAGCTTTCTTT
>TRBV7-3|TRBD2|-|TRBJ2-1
CASSSSGGLAGYNEQFF
TGTGCCAGCAGCTCGTCTGGGGGACTAGCGGGATACAATGAGCAGTTCTTC
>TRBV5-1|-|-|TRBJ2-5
CASSGSSETQYF
TGCGCCAGCAGCGGGAGTTCGGAGACCCAGTACTTC
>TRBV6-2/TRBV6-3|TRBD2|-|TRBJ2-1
CASSYSRSQGGRAYGNEQFF
TGTGCCAGCAGTTACTCCCGGTCCCAAGGCGGGAGGGCCTACGGAAATGAGCAGTTCTTC
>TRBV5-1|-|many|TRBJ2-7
CASSLTDGPGEQYF
TGCGCCAGCAGCTTGACGGACGGACCTGGCGAGCAGTACTTC
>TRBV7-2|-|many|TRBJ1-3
CASSLNGGNTIYF
TGTGCCAGCAGCTTAAATGGGGGAAACACCATATATTTT
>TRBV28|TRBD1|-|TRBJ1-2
CASSLRTGLYGYTF
TGTGCCAGCAGTTTAAGGACAGGGTTATATGGCTACACCTTC
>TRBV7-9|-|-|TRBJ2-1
CASSSHPRGGYNEQFF
TGTGCCAGCAGCTCCCACCCTAGGGGCGGCTACAATGAGCAGTTCTTC
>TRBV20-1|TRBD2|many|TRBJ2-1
CSAKWTGLDVNEQFF
TGCAGTGCTAAGTGGACGGGACTAGATGTCAATGAGCAGTTCTTC
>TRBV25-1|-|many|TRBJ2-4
CASSDTGANKNIQYF
TGTGCCAGCAGTGATACAGGAGCGAACAAAAACATTCAGTACTTC
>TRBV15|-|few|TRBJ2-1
CATSRVQGPSSYNEQFF
TGTGCCACCAGCAGAGTTCAGGGACCGAGCTCCTACAATGAGCAGTTCTTC
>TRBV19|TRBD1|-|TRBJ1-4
CASSIRALGGQSNEKLFF
TGTGCCAGTAGTATAAGAGCCCTAGGGGGACAGTCTAATGAAAAACTGTTTTTT
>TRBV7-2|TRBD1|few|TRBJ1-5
CASSLGGDRAQPQHF
TGTGCCAGCAGCTTAGGTGGGGACAGGGCGCAGCCCCAGCATTTT
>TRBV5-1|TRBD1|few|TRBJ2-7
CASSGLDRVEQYF
TGCGCCAGCAGCGGCCTCGACAGGGTCGAGCAGTACTTC
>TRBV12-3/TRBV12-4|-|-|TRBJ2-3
CASSFQQGSGLNTQYF
TGTGCCAGCAGTTTCCAACAGGGAAGCGGTTTAAATACGCAGTATTTT
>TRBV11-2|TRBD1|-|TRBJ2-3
CASSLSGGPDTQYF
TGTGCCAGCAGCCTTTCAGGGGGTCCAGATACGCAGTATTTT
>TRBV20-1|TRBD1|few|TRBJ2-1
CSARFQRGQGLFF
TGCAGTGCTAGGTTTCAGAGGGGACAGGGCTTGTTCTTC
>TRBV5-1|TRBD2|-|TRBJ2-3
CASKSGRSTDTQYF
TGCGCCAGCAAGAGCGGGAGAAGCACAGATACGCAGTATTTT
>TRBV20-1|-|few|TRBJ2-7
CSARVGLAPYEQYF
TGCAGTGCTAGAGTAGGGCTAGCACCCTACGAGCAGTACTTC
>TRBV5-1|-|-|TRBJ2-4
CASSDVRVGQNIQYF
TGCGCCAGCAGTGATGTAAGGGTTGGGCAAAACATTCAGTACTTC
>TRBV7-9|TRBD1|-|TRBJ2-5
CASSRDRGRRETQYF
TGTGCCAGCAGCCGCGACAGGGGGCGCAGGGAGACCCAGTACTTC
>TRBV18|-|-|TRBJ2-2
CASSPTSLSGELFF
TGTGCCAGCTCACCGACATCATTATCCGGGGAGCTGTTTTTT
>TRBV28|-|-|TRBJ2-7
CASSFPLRSQGGYEQYF
TGTGCCAGCAGTTTCCCGCTCCGATCACAGGGAGGTTACGAGCAGTACTTC
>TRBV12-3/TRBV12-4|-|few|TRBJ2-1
CASSASRYEQFF
TGTGCCAGCAGCGCAAGTCGGTATGAGCAGTTCTTC
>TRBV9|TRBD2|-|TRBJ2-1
CASSVSGAGGNNEQFF
TGTGCCAGCAGCGTATCCGGAGCGGGAGGGAACAATGAGCAGTTCTTC
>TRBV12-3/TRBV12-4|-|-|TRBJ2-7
CASSPRGISSYEQYF
TGTGCCAGCAGCCCCCGGGGCATAAGCTCCTACGAGCAGTACTTC
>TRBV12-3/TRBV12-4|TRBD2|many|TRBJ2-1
CASSFASGSHEQFF
TGTGCCAGCAGTTTCGCTAGCGGGAGTCATGAGCAGTTCTTC
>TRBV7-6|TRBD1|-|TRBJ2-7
CASSSEGAQFGDEQYF
TGTGCCAGCAGCTCAGAGGGGGCGCAATTCGGAGACGAGCAGTACTTC
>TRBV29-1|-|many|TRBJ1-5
CSVAEDGRDQPQHF
TGCAGCGTTGCAGAGGACGGCCGAGATCAGCCCCAGCATTTT
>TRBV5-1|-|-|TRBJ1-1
CASSFRGAGEAFF
TGCGCCAGCAGCTTTAGGGGGGCCGGGGAAGCTTTCTTT
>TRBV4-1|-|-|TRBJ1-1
CASSQVGGEAFF
TGCGCCAGCAGCCAAGTTGGCGGTGAAGCTTTCTTT
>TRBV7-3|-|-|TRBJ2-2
CASSPSPKQGLYTGELFF
TGTGCCAGCAGCCCCTCCCCAAAACAGGGCCTGTACACCGGGGAGCTGTTTTTT
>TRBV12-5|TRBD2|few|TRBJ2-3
CASGSGLATDTQYF
TGTGCTAGTGGTTCGGGACTAGCAACAGATACGCAGTATTTT